This T cell receptor (beta chain) was identified during a study of T cell changes during pregnancy in multiple sclerosis. Germline assignment: CDR1 SGHRS and CDR2 YFSETQ. There are 15 residues in the CDR3. V dropped 1 base and J dropped 8 bases, with 17 bases sitting between them. Profiling relied on immunoSEQ multiplex PCR, and the TCRdb table lists in-frame clones only, not all of them. The sample has about 29,000 clones; approximately 90% are singletons. This clonotype was obtained from a female donor with multiple sclerosis, enrolled in a pregnancy study. The chain carries TRBV5-1 and TRBJ2-3; maybe TRBD1 (5 bases). This specimen consisted of CD8+ T cells from peripheral blood mononuclear cells, obtained after pregnancy. The CDR3 loop reads CASSLWQGSSGTQYF. The CDR3, as DNA: TGCGCCAGCAGCTTGTGGCAGGGTAGTAGTGGTACGCAGTATTTT.